A selection of T cell receptor beta chains follows, all from one sample in a study of blood T cell repertoires in COVID-19. Data came from immunoSEQ multiplex PCR; TCRdb stores just in-frame clones and leaves some out. The sample shows around 140,000 clones, roughly 80% of them seen only once. Sequenced: peripheral blood. These receptors all come from a man in his sixties with acute or convalescent COVID-19. The CDR3 runs from the conserved cysteine through the conserved F or W. D genes are given only for firm matches. Some rows have no size entry. The others give once, few or many, or a class for an expanded clone.

>once|NA|TRBJ1-5|18|TRBV5-6
TGTGCCAGCAGCTTGGGAGGTCAGGGAGCGGGTAGCAATCAGCCCCAGCATTTT
CASSLGGQGAGSNQPQHF
>NA|NA|TRBJ1-1|16|TRBV4-1
TGCGCCAGCAGCCAAGATGGGGGGAAATGGGACACTGAAGCTTTCTTT
CASSQDGGKWDTEAFF
>NA|NA|TRBJ1-4|18|TRBV5-1
TGCGCCAGCAGCTTGGGACTACAGACGGACTGGACTAATGAAAAACTGTTTTTT
CASSLGLQTDWTNEKLFF
>NA|TRBD1|TRBJ2-2|17|TRBV11-2
TGTGCCAGCAGCTTAGGACAGGGAGTCCGAGGTGCCGGGGAGCTGTTTTTT
CASSLGQGVRGAGELFF
>once|NA|TRBJ2-7|15|TRBV19
TGTGCCAGTAGACGACGAGACAGGACAAACTACGAGCAGTACTTC
CASRRRDRTNYEQYF
>NA|TRBD1|TRBJ2-2|17|TRBV7-9
TGTGCCAGCACCAAAGGGACAGGGGGAATCCCGACCGGGGAGCTGTTTTTT
CASTKGTGGIPTGELFF
>NA|NA|TRBJ1-2|14|TRBV30
TGTGCCTGGAGGATGTCCGGGAGAGAAAATGGCTACACCTTC
CAWRMSGRENGYTF
>NA|TRBD2|TRBJ2-7|13|TRBV29-1
TGCAGCGTTGGACAAGCGGGGAGAGACGAGCAGTACTTC
CSVGQAGRDEQYF
>NA|TRBD1|TRBJ2-7|15|TRBV24-1
TGTGCCACCAGTGATCCCGGGACAGAGGGCAGCGAGCAGTACTTC
CATSDPGTEGSEQYF
>NA|TRBD2|TRBJ2-7|14|TRBV5-1
TGCGCCAGCAGATTGGGACTAGCGGAATACGAGCAGTACTTC
CASRLGLAEYEQYF
>NA|TRBD1|TRBJ1-6|14|TRBV3-1/TRBV3-2
TGTGCCAGCAGCCGACAGGGTACTAACCCACCCCTCCACTTT
CASSRQGTNPPLHF
>few|NA|TRBJ2-2|14|TRBV3-1/TRBV3-2
TGTGCCAGCAGCCAAGTGACCGGGGCCGGGGAGCTGTTTTTT
CASSQVTGAGELFF
>few|NA|TRBJ1-1|14|TRBV3-1/TRBV3-2
TGTGCCAGCAGCTCCGGCGGAGGGGTCACTGAAGCTTTCTTT
CASSSGGGVTEAFF
>NA|NA|TRBJ2-7|13|TRBV28
TGTGCCAGCAGTCCCGGGGTGTCCTACGAGCAGTACTTC
CASSPGVSYEQYF
>NA|NA|TRBJ1-1|14|TRBV6-6
TGTGCCAGCAGTCGCCCATCAGGAAACACTGAAGCTTTCTTT
CASSRPSGNTEAFF
>NA|NA|TRBJ2-4|15|TRBV5-6
TGTGCCAGCAGCATCCCCCGACAGGAATTAAACATTCAGTACTTC
CASSIPRQELNIQYF
>NA|NA|TRBJ1-6|17|TRBV19
TGTGCCAGTAGTATACTCACGGGCAGGGGCTATAATTCACCCCTCCACTTT
CASSILTGRGYNSPLHF
>once|TRBD2|TRBJ2-5|16|TRBV5-4
TGTGCCAGCAGCTTGGGACTAGCGGGAGGCCAAGAGACCCAGTACTTC
CASSLGLAGGQETQYF
>NA|NA|TRBJ1-1|16|TRBV5-1
TGCGCCAGCAGCTTGGACAGCCCCGAAACATACACTGAAGCTTTCTTT
CASSLDSPETYTEAFF
>once|TRBD1|TRBJ1-6|14|TRBV5-1
TGCGCCAGCAGCTTGGACAGGGGAGTTTCACCCCTCCACTTT
CASSLDRGVSPLHF
>once|NA|TRBJ2-2|18|TRBV21-1
TGTGCCAGCAGCATCCGCCCGGGGGGCTTTCATCATGGCGGGGAGCTGTTTTTT
CASSIRPGGFHHGGELFF
>NA|TRBD1|TRBJ1-2|13|TRBV30
TGTGCCTGGAGCACAGGGGGCAACTATGGCTACACCTTC
CAWSTGGNYGYTF
>NA|TRBD1|TRBJ1-5|15|TRBV7-9
TGTGCCAGCAGCTTATTCGGGACAGAAAATCAGCCCCAGCATTTT
CASSLFGTENQPQHF
>NA|NA|TRBJ1-2|19|TRBV7-2
TGTGCCAGCAGCTTAGTTGTTAATCCAGGGGTCCCCGCTGGCTATGGCTACACCTTC
CASSLVVNPGVPAGYGYTF
>NA|NA|TRBJ2-7|13|TRBV10-1
TGCGCCAGCAGTGCAGGGGTACCCTACGAGCAGTACTTC
CASSAGVPYEQYF
>NA|TRBD2|TRBJ2-5|16|TRBV5-6
TGTGCCAGCAGCTTCCCCGGGGGGGCGTACCAAGAGACCCAGTACTTC
CASSFPGGAYQETQYF
>NA|NA|TRBJ1-1|13|TRBV30
TGTGCCTGGAGTGTACAGGGAAACACTGAAGCTTTCTTT
CAWSVQGNTEAFF
>few|NA|TRBJ1-5|13|TRBV29-1
TGCAGCGTCGCTCAGGGGAGCAATCAGCCCCAGCATTTT
CSVAQGSNQPQHF
>few|NA|TRBJ1-2|11|TRBV20-1
TGCAGTGCTACACACCAGGATGGCTACACCTTC
CSATHQDGYTF
>few|TRBD1|TRBJ1-2|13|TRBV12-3/TRBV12-4
TGTGCCAGCAGTTTAGCCAGGGGGAACGGCTACACCTTC
CASSLARGNGYTF
>NA|NA|TRBJ1-3|13|TRBV5-6
TGTGCCAGCAGCTTGTCCGCTGGAAACACCATATATTTT
CASSLSAGNTIYF
>NA|NA|TRBJ1-1|13|TRBV24-1
TGTGCCACCTCGAAAGGGGGGAACACTGAAGCTTTCTTT
CATSKGGNTEAFF
>NA|NA|TRBJ2-1|16|TRBV14
TGTGCCAGCAGCCCCGGGCGGGGGCCCTCCTACAATGAGCAGTTCTTC
CASSPGRGPSYNEQFF
>once|TRBD2|TRBJ2-7|13|TRBV29-1
TGCAGCGTTGAGGGTGGGACTAGCGGCGAGCAGTACTTC
CSVEGGTSGEQYF
>NA|NA|TRBJ1-1|13|TRBV14
TGTGCCAGCACCCGTACAAGGAACACTGAAGCTTTCTTT
CASTRTRNTEAFF
>once|NA|TRBJ2-3|16|TRBV20-1
TGCAGTGCTAGTTTCCGGAGCAGGGCTAGCACAGATACGCAGTATTTT
CSASFRSRASTDTQYF
>once|NA|TRBJ1-6|17|TRBV18
TGTGCCAGCTCACCACTTCCGGGGGGAGCCAAAGATGTAACCCTCCACTTT
CASSPLPGGAKDVTLHF
>NA|TRBD2|TRBJ2-5|14|TRBV5-3
TGTGCCAGAAGCTTGGATCTAGCGGAAGAGACCCAGTACTTC
CARSLDLAEETQYF
>NA|TRBD1|TRBJ2-2|14|TRBV7-8
TGTGCCAGCAGCCATAGACAGGGTTCCGGGGAGCTGTTTTTT
CASSHRQGSGELFF
>NA|NA|TRBJ2-5|14|TRBV3-1/TRBV3-2
TGTGCCAGCAGCCAAGAGGCAGTCCAAGAGACCCAGTACTTC
CASSQEAVQETQYF
>NA|TRBD1|TRBJ1-2|15|TRBV30
TGTGCCTGGACAACAGGGGGCCAGGAACTCTATGGCTACACCTTC
CAWTTGGQELYGYTF
>NA|TRBD1|TRBJ1-5|12|TRBV29-1
TGCAGCGCCGGGACAGACAATCAGCCCCAGCATTTT
CSAGTDNQPQHF